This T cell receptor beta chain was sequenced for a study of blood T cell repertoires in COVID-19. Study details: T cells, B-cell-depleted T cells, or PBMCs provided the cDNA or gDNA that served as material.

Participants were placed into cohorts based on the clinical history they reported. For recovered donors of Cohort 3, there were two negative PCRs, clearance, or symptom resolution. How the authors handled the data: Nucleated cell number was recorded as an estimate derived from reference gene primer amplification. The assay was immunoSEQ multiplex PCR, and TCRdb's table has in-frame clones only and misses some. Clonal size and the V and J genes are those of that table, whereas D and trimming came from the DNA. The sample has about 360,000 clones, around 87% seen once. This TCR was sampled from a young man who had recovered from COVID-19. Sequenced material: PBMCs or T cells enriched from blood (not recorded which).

CDR3 residues: CASSYTRPGLESPLHF. The DNA for the CDR3 is TGTGCCAGCAGTTACACTCGACCAGGGCTGGAATCACCCCTCCACTTT. The rearrangement uses TRBV6-2 or TRBV6-3 and TRBJ1-6, with D perhaps matching TRBD1 (5 bases). The CDR3 length is 16 residues. The V end was cut by 2 bases, the J end by 10 bases, with 18 bases between. Germline CDR1 MNHEY, CDR2 SVGEGT.